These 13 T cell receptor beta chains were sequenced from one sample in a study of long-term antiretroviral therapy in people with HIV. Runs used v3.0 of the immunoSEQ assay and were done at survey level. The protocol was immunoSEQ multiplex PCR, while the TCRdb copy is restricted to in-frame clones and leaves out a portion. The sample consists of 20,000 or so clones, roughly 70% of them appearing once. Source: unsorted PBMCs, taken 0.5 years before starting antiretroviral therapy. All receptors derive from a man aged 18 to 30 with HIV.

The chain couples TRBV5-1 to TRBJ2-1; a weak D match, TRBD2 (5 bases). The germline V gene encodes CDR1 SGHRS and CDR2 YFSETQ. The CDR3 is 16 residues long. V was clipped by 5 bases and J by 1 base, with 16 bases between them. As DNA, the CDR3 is TGCGCCAGCAGGGGAGCCGGATCGGAATCCTACAATGAGCAGTTCTTC. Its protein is CASRGAGSESYNEQFF.

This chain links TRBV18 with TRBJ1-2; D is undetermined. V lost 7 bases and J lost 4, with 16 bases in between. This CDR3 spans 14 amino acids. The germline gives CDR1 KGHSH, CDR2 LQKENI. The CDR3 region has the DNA TGTGCCAGCTTTAACGGCCAGGCCACCTATGGCTACACCTTC. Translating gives CASFNGQATYGYTF.

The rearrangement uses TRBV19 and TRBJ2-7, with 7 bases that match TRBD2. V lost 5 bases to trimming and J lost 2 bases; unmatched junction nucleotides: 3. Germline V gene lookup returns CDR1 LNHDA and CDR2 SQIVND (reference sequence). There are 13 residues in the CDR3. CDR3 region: CASSGGSTYEQYF. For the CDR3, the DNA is TGTGCCAGTAGTGGCGGGAGTACCTACGAGCAGTACTTC.

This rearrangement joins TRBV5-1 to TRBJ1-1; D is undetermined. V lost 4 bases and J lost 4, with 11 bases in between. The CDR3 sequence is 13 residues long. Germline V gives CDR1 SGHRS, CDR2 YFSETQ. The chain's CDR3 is CASSPGDGTEAFF. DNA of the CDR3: TGCGCCAGCAGCCCGGGAGATGGCACTGAAGCTTTCTTT.

CDR3 in DNA: TGTGCCAGCAGTTCCTCTACAGGGTACACTGAAGCTTTCTTT. It translates to CASSSSTGYTEAFF. V is TRBV6-5 and J is TRBJ1-1, with a possible D match to TRBD1 (6 bases). Trimming stripped 4 bases from V and 3 bases from J, with 12 bases between. There are 14 residues in the CDR3. Per germline, CDR1 MNHEY and CDR2 SVGAGI.

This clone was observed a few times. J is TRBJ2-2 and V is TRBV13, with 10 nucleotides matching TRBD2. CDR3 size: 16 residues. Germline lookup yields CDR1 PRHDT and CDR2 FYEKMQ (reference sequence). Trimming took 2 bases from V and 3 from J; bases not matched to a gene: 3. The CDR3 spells CASSLLAGDYTGELFF. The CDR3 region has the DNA TGTGCCAGCAGCTTACTAGCGGGGGATTACACCGGGGAGCTGTTTTTT.

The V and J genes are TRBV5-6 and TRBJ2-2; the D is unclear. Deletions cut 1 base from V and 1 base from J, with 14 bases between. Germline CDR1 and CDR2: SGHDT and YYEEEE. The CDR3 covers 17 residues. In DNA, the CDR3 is TGTGCCAGCAGCTTGACTTTTGGTGCAGGGAACACCGGGGAGCTGTTTTTT. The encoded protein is CASSLTFGAGNTGELFF.

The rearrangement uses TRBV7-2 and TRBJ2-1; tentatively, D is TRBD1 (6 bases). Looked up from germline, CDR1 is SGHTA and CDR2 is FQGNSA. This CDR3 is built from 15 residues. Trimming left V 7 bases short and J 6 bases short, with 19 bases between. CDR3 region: CASTPRGAPSNEQFF. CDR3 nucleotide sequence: TGTGCCAGCACCCCCAGGGGCGCCCCATCCAATGAGCAGTTCTTC.

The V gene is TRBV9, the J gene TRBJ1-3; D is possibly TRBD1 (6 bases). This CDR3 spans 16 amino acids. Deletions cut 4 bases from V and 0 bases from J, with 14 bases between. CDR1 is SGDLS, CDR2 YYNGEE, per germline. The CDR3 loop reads CASSLRGGYSGNTIYF. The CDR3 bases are TGTGCCAGCAGCCTCCGAGGGGGATACTCTGGAAACACCATATATTTT. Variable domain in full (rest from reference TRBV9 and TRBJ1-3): DSGVTQTPKHLITATGQRVTLRCSPRSGDLSVYWYQQSLDQGLQFLIQYYNGEERAKGNILERFSAQQFPDLHSELNLSSLELGDSALYFCASSLRGGYSGNTIYFGEGSWLTVV.

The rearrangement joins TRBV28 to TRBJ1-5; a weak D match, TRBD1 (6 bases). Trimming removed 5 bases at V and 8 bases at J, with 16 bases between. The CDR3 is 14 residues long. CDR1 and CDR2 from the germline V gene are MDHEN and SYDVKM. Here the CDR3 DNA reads TGTGCCAGCAGTCCGGCTGGACAGCAAGAGCCCCAGCATTTT. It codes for CASSPAGQQEPQHF. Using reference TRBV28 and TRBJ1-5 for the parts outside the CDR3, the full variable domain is DVKVTQSSRYLVKRTGEKVFLECVQDMDHENMFWYRQDPGLGLRLIYFSYDVKMKEKGDIPEGYSVSREKKERFSLILESASTNQTSMYLCASSPAGQQEPQHFGDGTRLSIL.

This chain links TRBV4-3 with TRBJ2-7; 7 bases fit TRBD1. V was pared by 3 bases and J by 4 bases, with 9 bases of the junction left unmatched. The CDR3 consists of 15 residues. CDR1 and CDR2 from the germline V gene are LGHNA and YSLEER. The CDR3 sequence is CASSQVYDRVYEQYF. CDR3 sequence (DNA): TGCGCCAGCAGCCAGGTGTACGACAGGGTATACGAGCAGTACTTC.

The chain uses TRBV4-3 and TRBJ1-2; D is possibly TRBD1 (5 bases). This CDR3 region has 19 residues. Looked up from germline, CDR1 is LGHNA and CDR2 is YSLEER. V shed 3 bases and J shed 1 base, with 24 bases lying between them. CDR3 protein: CASSHHFLPVRGYNYGYTF. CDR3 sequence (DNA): TGCGCCAGCAGCCATCATTTCCTCCCGGTGAGGGGTTATAACTATGGCTACACCTTC.

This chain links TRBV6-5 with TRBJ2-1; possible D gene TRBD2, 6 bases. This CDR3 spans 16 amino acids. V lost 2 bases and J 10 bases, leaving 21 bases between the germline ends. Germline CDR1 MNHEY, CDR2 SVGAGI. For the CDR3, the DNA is TGTGCCAGCAGTTACCTCCGGGACTGGCACAAATGGGAGCAGTTCTTC. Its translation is CASSYLRDWHKWEQFF.